The clone carrying this T cell receptor (beta chain) was observed a handful of times. The sample comes from a study of sequential checkpoint blockade in melanoma. Overall study context: Randomization was 1:1 between first-line nivolumab→ipilimumab and ipilimumab→nivolumab. After both sequences, patients received maintenance nivolumab.

The treatment is: randomized to nivolumab then ipilimumab (arm A) or the reverse (arm B). Patients had received no earlier DNA-damaging chemotherapy. PBMC sorting kept live CD3+CD8+ cells without CD19 or CD56. V lost 1 base and J 4 bases, leaving 8 bases between the germline ends. The CDR3 length is 14 residues. In germline, CDR1 is MDHEN, CDR2 SYDVKM. Profiled with immunoSEQ multiplex PCR; TCRdb holds only in-frame clones, not every one. The sample has about 19,000 clones, around 78% seen once; the top ten hold about a fifth. V gene TRBV28 combines with J gene TRBJ1-3; D is possibly TRBD1 (6 bases). The material was CD8+ T cells sorted from blood (inferred from file names), obtained from a patient given nivolumab and ipilimumab in sequence. The sequence was obtained from a human donor with melanoma. In DNA, the CDR3 is TGTGCCAGCAGTTTATTACAGGGAGGAAACACCATATATTTT. This gives the protein CASSLLQGGNTIYF.